This T cell receptor beta chain was sequenced in a study of cytomegalovirus exposure and HLA in healthy donors. General observations from the study: Later work found that TCR association rates differed between HLA loci; DRB1 had the most and HLA-C the fewest. Some TCR beta chains (roughly 160 of them) were listed as cytomegalovirus-associated.

CDR1 is MNHEY and CDR2 is SVGAGI in the germline V gene. The length of the CDR3 is 14 residues. Trimming removed 2 bases at V and 7 bases at J, with 14 bases between. The PCR contained 60 Vbeta and 13 Jbeta primers. Generated by immunoSEQ multiplex PCR, the TCRdb table keeps only in-frame clones and is missing some. There are approximately 270,000 clones in the sample; under 90% occur only once, and about 0.3% lies in the top ten. As to this clone: The antigen is not known.

The V and J genes are TRBV6-5 and TRBJ1-2, with no clear D. Source material: PBMCs. The receptor was derived from a girl aged 2 to 10 in good health and CMV-seronegative. The CDR3 reads CASSYHGERAGYTF. CDR3 bases: TGTGCCAGCAGTTACCACGGGGAGAGGGCTGGCTACACCTTC.